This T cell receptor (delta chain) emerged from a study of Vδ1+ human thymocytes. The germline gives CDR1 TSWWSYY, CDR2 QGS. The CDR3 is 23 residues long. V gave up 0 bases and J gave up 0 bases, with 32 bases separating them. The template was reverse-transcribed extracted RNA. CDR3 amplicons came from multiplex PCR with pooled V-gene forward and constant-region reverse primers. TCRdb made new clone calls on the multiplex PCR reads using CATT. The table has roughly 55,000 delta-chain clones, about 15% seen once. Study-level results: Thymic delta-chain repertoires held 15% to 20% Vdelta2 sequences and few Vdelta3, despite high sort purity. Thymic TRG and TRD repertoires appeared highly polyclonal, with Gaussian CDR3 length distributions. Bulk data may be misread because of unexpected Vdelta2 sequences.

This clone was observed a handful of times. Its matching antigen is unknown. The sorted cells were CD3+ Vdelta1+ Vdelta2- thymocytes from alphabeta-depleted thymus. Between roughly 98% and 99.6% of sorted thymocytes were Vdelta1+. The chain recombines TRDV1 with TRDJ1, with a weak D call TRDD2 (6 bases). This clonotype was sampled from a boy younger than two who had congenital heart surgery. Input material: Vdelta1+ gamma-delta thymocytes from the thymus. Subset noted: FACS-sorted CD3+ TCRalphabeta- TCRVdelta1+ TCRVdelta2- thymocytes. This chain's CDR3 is CALGELDKFLVVAGLADTDKLIF. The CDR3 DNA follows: TGTGCTCTTGGGGAACTAGATAAATTCCTAGTGGTGGCTGGGCTGGCGGACACCGATAAACTCATCTTT.